What follows describes a single T cell receptor (beta chain). The antigen remains unidentified. The data originate from a study of T cells in tumors after PD-1 blockade. Overall study findings and caveats: Clonal replacement, not reinvigoration, is suggested for expanded exhausted CD8+ clones after therapy.

Profiling relied on immunoSEQ multiplex PCR, and the TCRdb table lists in-frame clones only, not all of them. The sample consists of 4,000 or so clones, around two thirds of them appearing once. The CDR3 totals 14 residues. The germline V and J ends were trimmed by 7 bases and 1 base, with 10 bases remaining between them. Germline CDR1 ENHRY, CDR2 SYGVKD. This chain uses TRBV10-3 with TRBJ2-2; maybe TRBD2 (5 bases). Sequences were derived from tumor tissue, sampled after anti-PD-1 treatment. The TCR originated in a human donor with cutaneous squamous cell carcinoma. The CDR3 loop reads CAIKDWMNTGELFF. The CDR3 DNA reads TGTGCCATCAAGGACTGGATGAACACCGGGGAGCTGTTTTTT.